A selection of T cell receptor beta chains follows, all from one sample in a study of shared clonotypes between healthy human individuals. Profiled with immunoSEQ multiplex PCR; TCRdb holds only in-frame clones, not every one. The table has hundreds of thousands of clones, nearly 98% seen once. The material sequenced was naive CD8+ T cells sorted from blood. These receptor sequences come from a young man in good health. Both conserved end residues are trimmed from each CDR3. Each record gives: V gene, J gene, CDR3 protein.

>TRBV2|TRBJ1-5
ASTVGGAPRDQPQH
>TRBV29-1|TRBJ2-1
SVNKRIRRANEQF
>TRBV7-2|TRBJ2-5
ASSLELSSNQETQY
>TRBV7-3|TRBJ2-1
ASSGQKSSYNEQF
>TRBV5-4|TRBJ2-7
ASSPTLADSYEQY
>TRBV2|TRBJ1-5
ASSSGSTSQPQH
>TRBV6-5|TRBJ2-5
ASSYSAGGTQETQY
>TRBV9|TRBJ2-7
ASSVDGGPTYEQY
>TRBV7-6|TRBJ1-2
ASSAGADGYT
>TRBV10-1|TRBJ2-3
ASSSDRELWADTQY
>TRBV13|TRBJ2-5
ASSTDRVTETQY
>TRBV5-1|TRBJ2-1
ASSFGTSGSDEQF
>TRBV7-9|TRBJ2-1
ASRQVTGNEQF
>TRBV7-2|TRBJ2-1
ASTPANEQF
>TRBV29-1|TRBJ2-5
SAREETQY
>TRBV7-9|TRBJ2-1
ASSSRTSAHNEQF
>TRBV7-2|TRBJ2-1
ASSLDVGSYNEQF
>TRBV11-2|TRBJ2-5
ASSSTGTQETQY
>TRBV10-3|TRBJ1-2
AISDGTANYGYT
>TRBV27|TRBJ2-3
ASSREQGTRTDTQY